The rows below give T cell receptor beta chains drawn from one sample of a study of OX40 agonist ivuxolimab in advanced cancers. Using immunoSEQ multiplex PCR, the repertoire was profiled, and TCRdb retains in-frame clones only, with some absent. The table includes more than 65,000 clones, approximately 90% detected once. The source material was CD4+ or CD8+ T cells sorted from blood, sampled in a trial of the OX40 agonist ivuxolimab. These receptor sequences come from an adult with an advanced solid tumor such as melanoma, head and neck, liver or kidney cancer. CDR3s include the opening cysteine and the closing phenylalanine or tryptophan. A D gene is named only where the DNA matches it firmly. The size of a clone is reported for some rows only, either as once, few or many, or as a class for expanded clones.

DNA: TGCGCCAGCAGCTTATACAGGGGAGCGGCCGGGGAGCTGTTTTTT; CDR3: CASSLYRGAAGELFF; V: TRBV5-1; J: TRBJ2-2; D: TRBD1; length: 15; size: NA
DNA: TGCGCCAGCAGCCCGGAGGCTGCACCCAATGAAAAACTGTTTTTT; CDR3: CASSPEAAPNEKLFF; V: TRBV5-1; J: TRBJ1-4; D: NA; length: 15; size: NA
DNA: TGTGCCAGCAGGGTAAAGGGGGGATTCGGACATGGCTACACCTTC; CDR3: CASRVKGGFGHGYTF; V: TRBV6-1; J: TRBJ1-2; D: NA; length: 15; size: once
DNA: TGCGCCAGCAGCTTGGGACGGGGGCCCGCGAACCAAGAGACCCAGTACTTC; CDR3: CASSLGRGPANQETQYF; V: TRBV5-1; J: TRBJ2-5; D: NA; length: 17; size: NA
DNA: TGTGCCAGCAGAAGACAGGGCCCTAATGAAAAACTGTTTTTT; CDR3: CASRRQGPNEKLFF; V: TRBV6-1; J: TRBJ1-4; D: TRBD1; length: 14; size: NA
DNA: TGTGCCAGCAGTTTGACAGCTGCCTATAATTCACCCCTCCACTTT; CDR3: CASSLTAAYNSPLHF; V: TRBV6-4; J: TRBJ1-6; D: NA; length: 15; size: NA
DNA: TGTGCCAGCAGCTTAGGCCTCACAGATACGCAGTATTTT; CDR3: CASSLGLTDTQYF; V: TRBV7-3; J: TRBJ2-3; D: NA; length: 13; size: NA
DNA: TGTGCCAGCAGGGCACGGCAGGAGTATGGCTACACCTTC; CDR3: CASRARQEYGYTF; V: TRBV6-5; J: TRBJ1-2; D: NA; length: 13; size: NA
DNA: TGCGCCAGCAGCTTGGGGGCAGGCGTAGCCTATGGCTACACCTTC; CDR3: CASSLGAGVAYGYTF; V: TRBV5-1; J: TRBJ1-2; D: NA; length: 15; size: few
DNA: TGTGCCAGCAGTGATAGGGGGTGGTCACCCCTCCACTTT; CDR3: CASSDRGWSPLHF; V: TRBV6-1; J: TRBJ1-6; D: NA; length: 13; size: few
DNA: TGTGCCAGCAGCTTGGCTGGCGGGGGGGCCCGGGAGCAGTTCTTC; CDR3: CASSLAGGGAREQFF; V: TRBV5-6; J: TRBJ2-1; D: TRBD2; length: 15; size: NA
DNA: TGTGCCAGCAGTGTGACAGGGAACTATGGCTACACCTTC; CDR3: CASSVTGNYGYTF; V: TRBV28; J: TRBJ1-2; D: TRBD1; length: 13; size: NA
DNA: TGTGCCAGCTCACCACCAGAAGACTACGAGCAGTACTTC; CDR3: CASSPPEDYEQYF; V: TRBV18; J: TRBJ2-7; D: NA; length: 13; size: NA
DNA: TGTGCCTGGGGGGGGCGGGCGGTTTGGAGCACTGAAGCTTTCTTT; CDR3: CAWGGRAVWSTEAFF; V: TRBV30; J: TRBJ1-1; D: NA; length: 15; size: NA
DNA: TGCAGCGTCACTCCGACTAGCGGGGGCCAAGAGACCCAGTACTTC; CDR3: CSVTPTSGGQETQYF; V: TRBV29-1; J: TRBJ2-5; D: TRBD2; length: 15; size: NA
DNA: TGTGCCAGCAGCGTCGGACTAGAAGTCTCCTACAATGAGCAGTTCTTC; CDR3: CASSVGLEVSYNEQFF; V: TRBV9; J: TRBJ2-1; D: TRBD2; length: 16; size: NA
DNA: TGTGCCAGCAGGGAGGACAGCAATCAGCCCCAGCATTTT; CDR3: CASREDSNQPQHF; V: TRBV2; J: TRBJ1-5; D: NA; length: 13; size: NA